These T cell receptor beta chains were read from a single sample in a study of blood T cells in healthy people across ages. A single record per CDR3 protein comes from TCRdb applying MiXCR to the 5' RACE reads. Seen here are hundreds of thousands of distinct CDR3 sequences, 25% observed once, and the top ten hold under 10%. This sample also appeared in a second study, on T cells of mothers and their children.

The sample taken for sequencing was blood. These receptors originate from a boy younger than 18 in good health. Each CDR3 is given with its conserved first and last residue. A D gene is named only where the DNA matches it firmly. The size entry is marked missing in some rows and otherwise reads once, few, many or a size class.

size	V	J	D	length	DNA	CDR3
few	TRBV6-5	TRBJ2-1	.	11	TGTGCCAGCGAAGCCGGGAATGAGCAGTTCTTC	CASEAGNEQFF
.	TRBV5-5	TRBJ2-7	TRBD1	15	TGTGCCGGCAGCCCCGGACAGGGCCGCACCTACGAGCAGTACTTC	CAGSPGQGRTYEQYF
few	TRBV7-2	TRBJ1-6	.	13	TGTGCCAGCAGCTTCACAGCGGATTCACCCCTCCACTTT	CASSFTADSPLHF
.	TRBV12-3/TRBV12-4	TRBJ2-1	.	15	TGTGCCAGCAGTTTAGCGCGGGGATCCCCGAATGAGCAGTTCTTC	CASSLARGSPNEQFF
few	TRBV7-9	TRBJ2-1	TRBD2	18	TGTGCCAGCAGCTTCCTTGTTACTAGCGGCCCGGATGGCCATGAGCAGTTCTTC	CASSFLVTSGPDGHEQFF
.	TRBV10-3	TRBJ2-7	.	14	TGTGCCATCAGTGAGTGGTCTGGGCGGTACGAGCAGTACTTC	CAISEWSGRYEQYF
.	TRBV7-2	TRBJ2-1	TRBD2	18	TGTGCCAGCAGCTTAGCCTGGGGGCTAGCGGGGGGGCCTGGTGAGCAGTTCTTC	CASSLAWGLAGGPGEQFF
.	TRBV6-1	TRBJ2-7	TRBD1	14	TGTGCCTGCACCGTGGACAGGGGACTTTTCGAGCAGTACTTC	CACTVDRGLFEQYF
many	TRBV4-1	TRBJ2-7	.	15	TGCGCCAGCAGCCAAGAAACCTATCAGCCCTACGAGCAGTACTTC	CASSQETYQPYEQYF
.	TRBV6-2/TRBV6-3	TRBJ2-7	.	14	TGTGCCAGCAGTTACTCGGCAGTCCCCTACGAGCAGTACTTC	CASSYSAVPYEQYF
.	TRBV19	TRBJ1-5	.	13	TGTGCCAGTAGTATGCGCAGAAATCAGCCCCAGCATTTT	CASSMRRNQPQHF
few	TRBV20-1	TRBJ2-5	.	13	TGCAGTGCTAGTGCCTTGTACAAAGAGACCCAGTACTTC	CSASALYKETQYF
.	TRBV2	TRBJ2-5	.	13	TGTGCCAGCAGCGGGGGCAAGTTGGAGACCCAGTACTTC	CASSGGKLETQYF
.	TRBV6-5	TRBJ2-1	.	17	TGTGCCGGCAGTTACTCGTATCTCCATTACATATACAATGAGCAGTTCTTC	CAGSYSYLHYIYNEQFF
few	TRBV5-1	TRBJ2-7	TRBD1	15	TGCGTCAGCAGCTCCGGGACAGGGATTAGGAACGAGCAGTACTTC	CVSSSGTGIRNEQYF
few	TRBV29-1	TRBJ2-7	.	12	TGCAGCGCTCAGACCGTAACCTACGAGCAGTACTTC	CSAQTVTYEQYF
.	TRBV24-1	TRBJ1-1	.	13	TGTGCCACCAGTGATTTTTCGGGACTTGAAGCTTTCTTT	CATSDFSGLEAFF
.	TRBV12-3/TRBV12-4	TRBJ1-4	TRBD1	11	TGTGCCAGCAGTAGAGGGGACAGGGTCTTTTTT	CASSRGDRVFF
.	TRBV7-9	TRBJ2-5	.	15	TGTGCCAGCAGCTTCATGGCGGCACCGGAAGAGACCCAGTACTTC	CASSFMAAPEETQYF
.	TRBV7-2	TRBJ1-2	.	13	TGTGCCAGCACCTTGACCCGTGGGGGTACCTACACCTTC	CASTLTRGGTYTF
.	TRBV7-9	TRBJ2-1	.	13	TGTGCCAGCAGCGCGGACAGAGACAATGAGCAGTTCTTC	CASSADRDNEQFF
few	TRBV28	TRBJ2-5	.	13	TGTGCCAGCAGCCGGACAGCGCACGAGACCCAGTACTTC	CASSRTAHETQYF
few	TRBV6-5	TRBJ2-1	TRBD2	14	TGTGCCAGTACCGGGACTAGCGTTTACAATGAGCAGTTCTTC	CASTGTSVYNEQFF
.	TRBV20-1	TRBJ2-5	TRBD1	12	TGCAGTGCTAGAGATCAGGGGGACAAGGAGTACTTC	CSARDQGDKEYF
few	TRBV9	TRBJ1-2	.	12	TGTGCCAGCAGCGAGGGAGCGGGGGGCTACACCTTC	CASSEGAGGYTF
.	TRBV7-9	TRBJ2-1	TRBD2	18	TGTGCCAGCAGCTTAACGGGGGAGAGTAGCGGGAGCTCCAATGAGCAGTTCTTC	CASSLTGESSGSSNEQFF
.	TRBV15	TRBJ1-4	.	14	TGTGCCACCAGCAGAGACAGGGGAGGGGAAAAACTGTTTTTT	CATSRDRGGEKLFF
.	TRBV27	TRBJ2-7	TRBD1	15	TGTGCCAGCAGTAATACCGGGACAGTGAGTTACGAGCAGTACTTC	CASSNTGTVSYEQYF
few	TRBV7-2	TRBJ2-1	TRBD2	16	TGTGCCAGCCTACTAGCGGTCACAATCGCCAACAATGAGCAGTTCTTC	CASLLAVTIANNEQFF
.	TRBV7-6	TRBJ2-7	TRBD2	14	TGTGCCAGCAGCTTATCAGCGGGGGGACACGAGCAGTACTTC	CASSLSAGGHEQYF
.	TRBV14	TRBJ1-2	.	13	TGTGCCAGCAGCCAAGTAGGATACTATGGCTACACCTTC	CASSQVGYYGYTF
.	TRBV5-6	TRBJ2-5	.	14	TGTGCCAGCAGCTGGGGGTTCGGGGAGGAGACCCAGTACTTC	CASSWGFGEETQYF
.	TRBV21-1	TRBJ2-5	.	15	TGTGCCAGCAGCAAAAAACTCACAGGGGAAGAGACCCAGTACTTC	CASSKKLTGEETQYF
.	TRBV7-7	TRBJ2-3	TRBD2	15	TGTGCTAGCAGCAGGGGACTAGCGGGAGCAGATACGCAGTATTTT	CASSRGLAGADTQYF
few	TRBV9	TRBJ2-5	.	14	TGTGCCAGCAGCGTAGTTCCCGGGGAAGAGACCCAGTACTTC	CASSVVPGEETQYF
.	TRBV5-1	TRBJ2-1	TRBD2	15	TGCGCCAGCAGCCCCTCGCGGGGGGCCTACAATGAGCAGTTCTTC	CASSPSRGAYNEQFF
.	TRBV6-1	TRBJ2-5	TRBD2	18	TGTGCCAGCAGCCCTGGAGCTAGCGGGGGGCTATTTCAAGAGACCCAGTACTTC	CASSPGASGGLFQETQYF
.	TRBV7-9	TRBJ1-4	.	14	TGTGCCAGCAGCCACGGCGGCGATTATGAAAAACTGTTTTTT	CASSHGGDYEKLFF
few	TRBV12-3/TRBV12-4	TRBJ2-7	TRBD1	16	TGTGCCAGCAGTTTGGACTCCGGACAGGGTATCGACGAGCAGTACTTC	CASSLDSGQGIDEQYF
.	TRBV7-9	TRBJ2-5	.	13	TGTGCCAGCAGCATGATACAGGGAGAGACCCAGTACTTC	CASSMIQGETQYF
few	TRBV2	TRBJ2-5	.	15	TGTGCCAGCAGTGAAGCGAAGGGGATCCAAGAGACCCAGTACTTC	CASSEAKGIQETQYF
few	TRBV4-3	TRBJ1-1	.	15	TGCGCCAGCAGCCAATACGTAGGGGTAAAGACTGAAGCTTTCTTT	CASSQYVGVKTEAFF
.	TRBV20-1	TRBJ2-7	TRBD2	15	TGCAGTGCTAGCTACCCTAGCGGCGTGTCCTACGAGCAGTACTTC	CSASYPSGVSYEQYF
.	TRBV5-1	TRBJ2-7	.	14	TGCGCCAGCAGCTTGGTAGGGCAGGTCGGCGAGCAGTACTTC	CASSLVGQVGEQYF
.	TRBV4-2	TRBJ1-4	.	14	TGTGCCAGCAGCCCCGGGGAGGGCGTTGAAAAACTGTTTTTT	CASSPGEGVEKLFF
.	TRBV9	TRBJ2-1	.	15	TGTGCCAGCAGCGTAGGCTGGACGGGACCCAATGAGCAGTTCTTC	CASSVGWTGPNEQFF
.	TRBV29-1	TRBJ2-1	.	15	TGCAGCTTCGGACTAACGGGGGCCCTCGGCTATGAGCAGTTCTTC	CSFGLTGALGYEQFF
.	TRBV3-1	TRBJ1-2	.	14	TGTGCCAGCAGCCATTCGGGGATTCCCTATGGCTACACCTTC	CASSHSGIPYGYTF
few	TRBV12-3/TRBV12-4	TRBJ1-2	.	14	TGTGCCAGCAGTTTTGGCAGTTCTAACTATGGCTACACCTTC	CASSFGSSNYGYTF
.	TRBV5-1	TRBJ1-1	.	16	TGCGCCAGCAGCTTTGAACAGGCAGCCATGAACACTGAAGCTTTCTTT	CASSFEQAAMNTEAFF
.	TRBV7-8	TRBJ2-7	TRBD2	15	TGTGCCAGCAGCTTGCTAGCGGGAGAAGGGTACGAGCAGTACTTC	CASSLLAGEGYEQYF
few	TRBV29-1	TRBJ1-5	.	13	TGCAGCGTTGTCGCAGGGCTAAATCAGCCCCAGCATTTT	CSVVAGLNQPQHF
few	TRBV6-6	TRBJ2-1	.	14	TGTGCCTGCTCCGTCTCCAGCTCCTACAATGAGCAGTTCTTC	CACSVSSSYNEQFF
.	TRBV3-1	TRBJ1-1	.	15	TGTGCCAGTAGTACCAGAGGGGGGGGCCAAGCTGAAGCTTTCTTT	CASSTRGGGQAEAFF